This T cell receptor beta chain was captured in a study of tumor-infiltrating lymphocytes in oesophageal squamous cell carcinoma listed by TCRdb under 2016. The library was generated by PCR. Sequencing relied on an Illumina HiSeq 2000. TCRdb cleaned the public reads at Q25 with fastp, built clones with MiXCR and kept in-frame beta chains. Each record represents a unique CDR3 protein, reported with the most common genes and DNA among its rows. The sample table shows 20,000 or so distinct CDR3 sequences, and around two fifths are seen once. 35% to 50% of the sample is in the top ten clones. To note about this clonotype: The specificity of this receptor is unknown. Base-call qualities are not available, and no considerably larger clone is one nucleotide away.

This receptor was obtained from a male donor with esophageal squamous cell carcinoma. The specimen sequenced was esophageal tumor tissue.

The DNA sequence follows: TGTGCCAGCAGCGATACTAGCGGGAACTACAATGAGCAGTACTTC. It is translated as CASSDTSGNYNEQYF. This receptor chain uses TRBV7-2 and TRBJ2-1, and 10 bases in between align with TRBD2. With the DNA end fitting TRBJ2-7 better, the J assignment may be wrong. CDR1 and CDR2, per the germline V gene, are SGHTA and FQGNSA. Counted from cysteine to phenylalanine, this CDR3 has 15 amino acids. Of all the DNA, just the CDR3 is kept, 45 bases in frame from base 1.